This record covers a single T cell receptor (beta chain). Random-hexamer reverse transcription was applied to about 0.5 to 1 ug RNA. In TCRdb, the immunoSEQ multiplex PCR reads were re-called with MiXCR into one record per CDR3 protein. The profile shows 400,000 to 550,000 distinct CDR3 sequences, approximately 85% of them singletons. This specimen belongs to a study of CD8 T cells in Susac syndrome. The CDR3 contains 15 residues. V was clipped by 5 bases and J by 7 bases; unmatched bases: 14. Sequencing of TCR beta was carried out in blood CD8+ and CD4+ T cells. The multiple sclerosis control cohort comprised treatment-naive individuals presenting with stable or active relapsing-remitting disease.

The J gene is TRBJ2-7, the V gene TRBV12-3 or TRBV12-4, with 7 bases fitting TRBD1. The receptor's source is a human donor with multiple sclerosis. Sequencing was carried out using CD8+ T cells from PBMCs. DNA for the CDR3: TGTGCCAGCAGTCTACGGGACAGCTGGGATGGGGAGCAGTACTTC. Protein: CASSLRDSWDGEQYF.